What follows describes a single T cell receptor (beta chain). This clone turned up a few times. Its cognate antigen has yet to be identified. No quality values exist for individual bases; no much larger clone is one base distant. These data come from a study of blood T cell repertoires in COVID-19 (dated by TCRdb to about 2020). Background on the whole study: Samples covering the acute and convalescent phases of COVID-19 were provided by collaborators in the United States, Italy and Spain. The dataset comprised deeply sampled blood TCRbeta repertoires from subjects exposed to, actively infected with, or recovered from COVID-19. Samples came from the ongoing ImmuneRACE study (first 160 participants) plus 1,254 subjects from 6 global collaborators. Sample metadata almost always included a de-identified subject ID, COVID-19 status, age in years and sex. The repertoires were made available in a free public database intended to serve as a resource for research on the immune response to SARS-CoV-2. HLA class I and class II types, where available, came from metadata supplied by the sample provider rather than from assay-based typing. The prospective study material was composed of cDNA or gDNA derived from T cells, B-cell-depleted T cells, or PBMCs. Here is what the overall study found, with its caveats: Clinical and demographic metadata were provided uncurated, with the amount varying by source and participant.

TCRbeta CDR3 regions were amplified from genomic DNA using the immunoSEQ Assay, a bias-controlled multiplex PCR. Concerning the study's data processing: Within the assay, amplification of reference gene primers was used to estimate how many nucleated cells each sample contained. To quantify the absolute abundance of each unique TCRbeta CDR3 rearrangement, sequence reads were collapsed and filtered. For each sample, productive Simpson clonality was calculated as the square root of Simpson's diversity index over productive rearrangements. This is the immuneACCESS table as TCRdb keeps it, with only in-frame sequences that have V and J called. A part of the clones is gone; compared with another copy, unresolved V genes explain less than half, and the rest is unexplained. D and trimming come from the DNA, and the V and J calls and clone size come from that table. Counted in this sample were about 180,000 clones; about 80% of them appeared once. Roughly 6.3% of the sample goes to the ten largest clones.

Collaborating institutions collected whole blood in K2EDTA tubes following their own protocols. For TCRbeta analysis, collaborators shipped samples in one of three forms: frozen whole blood, isolated PBMCs, or DNA extracted from either of those sample types. At the junction V is shortened by 5 bases and J by 7 bases, with 15 bases in between. CDR1 and CDR2 are drawn from the germline V gene: SGHTA, FQGNSA. CDR3 length: 15 amino acids, cysteine to phenylalanine. The read is trimmed to its CDR3 DNA, 45 bases read in frame from base 1. The sequenced sample consisted of peripheral blood. This sequence was found in a human donor in a cohort sampled during active COVID-19. The rearrangement joined TRBV7-2 to TRBJ1-6; the best D guess is TRBD1, with 5 bases matching. The DNA sequence is given as TGTGCCAGCAGCCAGACAGTAACAATCAATTCACCCCTCCACTTT. Translated, this gives CASSQTVTINSPLHF.